This entry concerns a single T cell receptor beta chain. No antigen is known for it. Germline CDR1 is MNHEY and CDR2 is SMNVEV (reference sequence). V shed 4 bases and J shed 4 bases, with 2 bases lying between them. The length of the CDR3 is 12 residues. This record belongs to a study of blood T cells in healthy people across ages. A second about 7 to 11 cycle PCR used barcoded and J-beta primers. Each of the samples gave a minimum of 2.5 million paired-end reads that contained CDR3. TCRdb reanalysed the 5' RACE reads using MiXCR and keeps one entry per CDR3 protein. The table records about 1.5 million distinct CDR3 sequences, 35% to 45% of them present only once. Points from the study as a whole: Per million T cells, the diversity of TCR beta decreased roughly linearly as age advanced.

The source of this sequence is a woman aged 18 to 35 in good health. The sample taken for sequencing was blood. V usage is TRBV27 and J usage is TRBJ1-6; D gene unclear. CDR3 in DNA: TGTGCCAGCAGTTGGTATAATTCACCCCTCCACTTT. It is translated as CASSWYNSPLHF.